This paragraph reports one TCR beta chain. These data originate in a study of blood T cell repertoires in COVID-19. At the level of the study: The United States, Italy and Spain supplied acute and convalescent COVID-19 samples.

The data were produced by immunoSEQ multiplex PCR, yet TCRdb's version contains in-frame clones alone and is incomplete. The sample lists about 83,000 clones, about nine tenths seen once, with approximately 2.9% in the top ten. The TCR comes from a woman between 45 and 60 years old with active or convalescent COVID-19. Material for sequencing was peripheral blood.

The CDR3 is CASSEGAGVGFF. In DNA, the CDR3 is TGTGCCAGCAGTGAAGGGGCCGGCGTGGGTTTCTTT. The V gene is TRBV2, the J gene TRBJ1-1; D unclear. Germline CDR1 is SNHLY and CDR2 is FYNNEI. This CDR3 region has 12 residues. V lost 1 base to trimming and J lost 13 bases, with 13 bases between them. Full variable domain (rest looked up from reference TRBV2 and TRBJ1-1): EPEVTQTPSHQVTQMGQEVILRCVPISNHLYFYWYRQILGQKVEFLVSFYNNEISEKSEIFDDQFSVERPDGSNFTLKIRSTKLEDSAMYFCASSEGAGVGFFGQGTRLTVV.